Presented here are 14 T cell receptor beta chains from one specimen sequenced in a study of OX40 agonist ivuxolimab in advanced cancers. The table came from immunoSEQ multiplex PCR; TCRdb's copy has only in-frame clones and leaves some out. The sample yields approximately 77,000 clones, about 89% seen once. The sequenced sample was CD4+ or CD8+ T cells sorted from blood, obtained in a trial of the OX40 agonist ivuxolimab. These receptors were obtained from an adult with an advanced solid tumor such as melanoma, head and neck, liver or kidney cancer.

V is TRBV10-3 and J is TRBJ2-2, with D tentatively TRBD1 (5 bases). This CDR3 is 15 amino acids long. Trimming cost V 2 bases and J 4 bases, with 11 bases left between them. Germline V gives CDR1 ENHRY, CDR2 SYGVKD. CDR3 sequence (DNA): TGTGCCATCAGTGAGGACAGAGTGAGCACCGGGGAGCTGTTTTTT. Residues: CAISEDRVSTGELFF.

V is TRBV4-3 and J is TRBJ2-5, with D possibly being TRBD2 (5 bases). Germline CDR1 reads LGHNA; CDR2 reads YSLEER. V was clipped by 1 base and J by 2 bases, with 11 bases between them. The CDR3 runs to 15 residues. CDR3 in DNA: TGCGCCAGCAGCCAAGTACTAGAAGGGCAAGAGACCCAGTACTTC. Translating gives CASSQVLEGQETQYF.

The chain is built from TRBV7-6 and TRBJ2-1, with TRBD2 identical over 8 bases. V shed 1 base and J 7 bases; nucleotides not matched to a gene: 6. Germline V gene sequence: CDR1 SGHVS, CDR2 FNYEAQ. The CDR3 is made up of 15 amino acids. CDR3 DNA: TGTGCCAGCAGCTTAGAATTAGGGACTAGAAATGAGCAGTTCTTC. This sequence encodes CASSLELGTRNEQFF.

This clone was seen just once. The chain carries TRBV28 and TRBJ2-7; D might be TRBD2 (5 bases). The V gene lost 9 bases and the J gene lost 6 bases, with 15 bases spanning the gap. The CDR3 contains 12 residues. Germline V gives CDR1 MDHEN, CDR2 SYDVKM. The CDR3 DNA reads TGTGCCAGTCGACCCGACGGGGTCGAGCAGTACTTC. This encodes CASRPDGVEQYF.

This chain links TRBV28 with TRBJ1-4; TRBD1 is a possible D gene (6 bases). The V end lost 11 bases, the J end lost 1 base, and 8 bases lay between the germline ends. Germline assignment: CDR1 MDHEN and CDR2 SYDVKM. The CDR3 is 12 residues long. The CDR3 here is CAGQRTNEKLFF. CDR3 sequence (DNA): TGTGCCGGACAGCGAACTAATGAAAAACTGTTTTTT.

The chain joins TRBV28 to TRBJ1-1, with D unresolved. V was clipped by 2 bases and J by 5 bases, with 6 bases between them. CDR1 is MDHEN and CDR2 is SYDVKM in the germline V gene. The CDR3 contains 12 residues. For the CDR3, the DNA is TGTGCCAGCAGTTTAAAGGAGACTGAAGCTTTCTTT. It codes for CASSLKETEAFF.

V is TRBV28 and J is TRBJ1-2, with D possibly TRBD1 on 6 matching bases. The V and J ends lost 6 bases and 7 bases respectively, with 21 bases between them. CDR1 and CDR2 (germline): MDHEN, SYDVKM. This CDR3 region has 15 residues. CDR3 loop: CASREPRGASGGYTF. In nucleotides, the CDR3 is TGTGCCAGCAGGGAACCTCGGGGGGCCTCTGGTGGCTACACCTTC.

This clone was counted a single time. The rearrangement links TRBV7-3 to TRBJ2-6; D is ambiguous. The CDR3 is 15 amino acids. V lost 5 bases, J lost 0 bases, and 8 bases lay in between. Per the germline V gene, CDR1 is SGHTA and CDR2 is FQGTGA. The CDR3: CASSLMASGANVLTF. The CDR3 DNA is TGTGCCAGCAGCCTGATGGCCTCTGGGGCCAACGTCCTGACTTTC.

The chain has TRBV5-6 and TRBJ1-1, with 9 bases identical to TRBD1. CDR3 length: 13 residues. Germline-derived CDR1 and CDR2 are SGHDT and YYEEEE. V was clipped by 4 bases and J by 10 bases; unmatched bases: 8. The CDR3 protein is CASSEGQGVRAFF. DNA for the CDR3: TGTGCCAGCAGCGAGGGACAGGGCGTCCGAGCTTTCTTT.

The V call is TRBV7-6, the J call TRBJ1-1; TRBD1 agrees at 9 bases. Germline V gene sequence: CDR1 SGHVS, CDR2 FNYEAQ. V was clipped by 5 bases and J by 4 bases; unmatched bases: 5. The CDR3 extends over 14 amino acids. As DNA, the CDR3 is TGTGCCAGCAGCGGGACAGGGTCGGGCACTGAAGCTTTCTTT. Amino acid sequence: CASSGTGSGTEAFF.

This chain links TRBV7-6 with TRBJ2-1, with D perhaps TRBD2 (5 bases). CDR3 length: 12 residues. Between the trimmed V and J ends, which lost 4 bases and 6 bases, there was a span of 7 bases. Germline CDR1 reads SGHVS; CDR2 reads FNYEAQ. The CDR3 spells CASSSSGNEQFF. The CDR3 DNA is TGTGCCAGCAGCTCCAGCGGCAATGAGCAGTTCTTC.

The chain uses TRBV4-1 and TRBJ1-4; perhaps TRBD1 as D (5 bases). CDR1 is MGHRA and CDR2 is YSYEKL in the germline V gene. This CDR3 comprises 15 residues. Trimming stripped 3 bases from V and 5 bases from J, with 13 bases between. CDR3 in amino acids: CASSQAGTQNEKLFF. For the CDR3, the DNA is TGCGCCAGCAGCCAGGCAGGGACCCAGAATGAAAAACTGTTTTTT.

The DNA for the CDR3 is TGTGCCATCAGTGAGGGGGCCGCGGGAGTGGGCGAGCAGTACTTC. Translation: CAISEGAAGVGEQYF. V gene TRBV10-3 combines with J gene TRBJ2-7, with 7 bases fitting TRBD2. Unmatched junction bases numbered 10, after V lost 2 bases and J lost 6 bases. The CDR3 extends over 15 amino acids. Germline values: CDR1 ENHRY, CDR2 SYGVKD.

V is TRBV30 and J is TRBJ1-3; D uncertain. The CDR3 length is 12 residues. Germline values: CDR1 GTSNPN, CDR2 SVGIG (reference sequence). Trimming removed 7 bases from V and 1 base from J, with 8 bases in between. The DNA for the CDR3 is TGTGCCTCGGTCTTATCTGGAAACACCATATATTTT. Translation: CASVLSGNTIYF.